The T cell receptor (beta chain) described here comes from a study of cytomegalovirus exposure and HLA in healthy donors. Primers included in the PCR were 60 Vbeta and 13 Jbeta primers. Generated by immunoSEQ multiplex PCR, the TCRdb table keeps only in-frame clones and is missing some. The sample has around 140,000 clones, roughly 73% seen once. The CDR3 is 16 residues long. Germline V lookup: CDR1 MGHRA, CDR2 YSYEKL. The junction had 10 bases not matched to a gene; V was cut back by 7 bases and J by 7 bases. The chain recombines TRBV4-1 with TRBJ2-1, with 13 positions matching TRBD2. The specimen sequenced was PBMCs. The TCR sequence derives from a woman between 18 and 30 years old in good health and CMV-seronegative. The CDR3 region is CASTYTSGGAGNEQFF. CDR3 sequence (DNA): TGCGCCAGCACCTATACTAGCGGGGGGGCAGGGAATGAGCAGTTCTTC.